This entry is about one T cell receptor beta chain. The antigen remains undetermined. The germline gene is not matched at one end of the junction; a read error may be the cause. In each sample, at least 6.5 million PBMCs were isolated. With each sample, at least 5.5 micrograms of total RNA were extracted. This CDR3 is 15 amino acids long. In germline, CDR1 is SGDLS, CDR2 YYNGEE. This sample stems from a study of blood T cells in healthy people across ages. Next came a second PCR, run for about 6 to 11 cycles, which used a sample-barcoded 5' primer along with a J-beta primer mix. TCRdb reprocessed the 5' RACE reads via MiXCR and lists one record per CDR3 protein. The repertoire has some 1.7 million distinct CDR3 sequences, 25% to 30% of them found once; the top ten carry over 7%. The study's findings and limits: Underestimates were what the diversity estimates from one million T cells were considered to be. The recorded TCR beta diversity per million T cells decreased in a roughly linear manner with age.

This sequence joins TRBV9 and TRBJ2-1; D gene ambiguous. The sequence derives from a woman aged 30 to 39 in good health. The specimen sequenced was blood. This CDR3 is CVSSVDASPYNEQFF. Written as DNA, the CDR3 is TGTGTCAGCAGCGTAGATGCCAGTCCCTACAATGAGCAGTTCTTC. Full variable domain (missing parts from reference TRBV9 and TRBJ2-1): DSGVTQTPKHLITATGQRVTLRCSPRSGDLSVYWYQQSLDQGLQFLIQYYNGEERAKGNILERFSAQQFPDLHSELNLSSLELGDSALYFCVSSVDASPYNEQFFGPGTRLTVL.